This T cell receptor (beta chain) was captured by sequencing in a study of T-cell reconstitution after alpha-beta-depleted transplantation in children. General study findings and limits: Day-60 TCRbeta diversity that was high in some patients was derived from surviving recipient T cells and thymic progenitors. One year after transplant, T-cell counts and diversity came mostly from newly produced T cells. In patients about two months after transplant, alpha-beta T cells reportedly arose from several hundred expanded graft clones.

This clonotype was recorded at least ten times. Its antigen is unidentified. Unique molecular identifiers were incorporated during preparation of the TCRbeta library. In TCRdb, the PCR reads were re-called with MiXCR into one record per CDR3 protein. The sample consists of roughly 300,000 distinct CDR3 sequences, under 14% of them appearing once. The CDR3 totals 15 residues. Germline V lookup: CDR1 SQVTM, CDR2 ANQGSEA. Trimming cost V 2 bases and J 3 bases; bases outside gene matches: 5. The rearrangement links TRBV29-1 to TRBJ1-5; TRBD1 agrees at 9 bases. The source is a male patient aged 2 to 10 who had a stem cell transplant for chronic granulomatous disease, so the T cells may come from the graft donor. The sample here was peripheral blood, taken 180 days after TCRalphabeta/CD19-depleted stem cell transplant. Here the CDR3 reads CSVERGQGHNQPQHF. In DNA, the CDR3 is TGCAGCGTTGAAAGGGGACAGGGTCACAATCAGCCCCAGCATTTT.